This T cell receptor (beta chain) was recovered during a study of blood T cell repertoires in COVID-19. Study-wide context: The study drew acute and convalescent COVID-19 samples from the United States, Italy and Spain. T cells, B-cell-depleted T cells, or PBMCs provided the cDNA or gDNA that served as material.

As handled by the study authors: From reference gene primer amplification, estimates of nucleated cell counts were derived. Measured with immunoSEQ multiplex PCR; TCRdb has only the in-frame clones, and not every one. V and J calls and clone size are as listed in that table; D and trimming were resolved from the DNA. Of about 210,000 clones in the sample, roughly 75% are singletons; the top ten hold approximately 6.6%. The sample holds a few counts of this clone. This clonotype originated in a woman aged 65 to 85 with acute or convalescent COVID-19. Sequenced material: peripheral blood.

The DNA for the CDR3 is TGCGCCAGCAGCCAAATGACTAGCGGGCGTAACACCGGGGAGCTGTTTTTT. The encoded protein is CASSQMTSGRNTGELFF. This chain links TRBV4-1 with TRBJ2-2; 10 bases are a match to TRBD2. V lost 2 bases to trimming and J lost 2 bases; unmatched junction nucleotides: 5. The CDR3 sequence is 17 residues long. CDR1 MGHRA and CDR2 YSYEKL come from the germline V gene.